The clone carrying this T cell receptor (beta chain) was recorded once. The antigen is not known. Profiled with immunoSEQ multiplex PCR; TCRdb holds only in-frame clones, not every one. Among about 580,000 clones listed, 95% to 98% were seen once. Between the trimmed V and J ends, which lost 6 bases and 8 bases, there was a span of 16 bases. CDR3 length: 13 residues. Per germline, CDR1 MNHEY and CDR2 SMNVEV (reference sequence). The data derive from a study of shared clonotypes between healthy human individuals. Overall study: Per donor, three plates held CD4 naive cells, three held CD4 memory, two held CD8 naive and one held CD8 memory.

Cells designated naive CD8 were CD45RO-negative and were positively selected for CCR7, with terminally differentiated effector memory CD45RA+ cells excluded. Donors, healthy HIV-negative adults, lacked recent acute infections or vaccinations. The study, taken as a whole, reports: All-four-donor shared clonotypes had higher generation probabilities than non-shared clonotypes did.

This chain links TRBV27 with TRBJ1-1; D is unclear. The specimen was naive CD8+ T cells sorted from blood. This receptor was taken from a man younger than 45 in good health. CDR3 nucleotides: TGTGCCAGCAGCCAAGGACCTAGACGGGAAGCTTTCTTT. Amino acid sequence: CASSQGPRREAFF.